The 18 T cell receptor beta chains presented below share a single source sample, sequenced in a study of shared clonotypes between healthy human individuals (dated by TCRdb to about 2020). The library was prepared using the immunoSEQ multiplex PCR assay. TCRdb stores this immuneACCESS table with in-frame sequences only. Part of the clones is absent; in the studies checked, under half of the shortfall reflects unresolved V genes, and no reason is known for the rest. The sample includes roughly 2,000,000 clones, with 85% to 95% observed a single time. The ten biggest clones cover approximately 1.2% of the sample. CD8 naive samples consisted of CD45RO-negative cells that were positively selected for CCR7, yielding a CD45RA+CCR7+ population without TemRA cells. The specimen sequenced was naive CD8+ T cells sorted from blood. Explained via the paper, the cell subset or site label denotes: CD45RA+CCR7+. Source of these receptors: a man between 18 and 29 years old in good health.

The rearrangement uses TRBV10-1 and TRBJ2-1; D gene unclear. The germline V and J ends were trimmed by 4 bases and 5 bases, with 9 bases remaining between them. The CDR3 totals 13 residues. The V gene's germline CDR1 is WNHNN and CDR2 SYGVQD (reference sequence). Written as DNA, the CDR3 is TGCGCCAGCAGTGCCCTGGACCACAATGAGCAGTTCTTC. Protein: CASSALDHNEQFF.

This chain links TRBV2 with TRBJ2-2, with a weak D call TRBD1 (6 bases). CDR1 and CDR2 from the germline V gene are SNHLY and FYNNEI. Trimming removed 3 bases from V and 5 bases from J, with 13 bases in between. This CDR3 spans 15 amino acids. CDR3 bases: TGTGCCAGCAGTGAGGGGGCTAGTCTTACCGGGGAGCTGTTTTTT. This translates into CASSEGASLTGELFF.

The CDR3 loop reads CAILSPGTGNEQYF. CDR3 DNA: TGTGCCATCTTGTCTCCCGGGACAGGGAACGAGCAGTACTTC. The gene calls are TRBV10-3 and TRBJ2-7; the match to TRBD1 covers 9 bases. There are 14 residues in the CDR3. J lost 5 bases, V lost 8 bases, and 10 bases had no gene match. The germline CDR1 and CDR2 sequences are ENHRY and SYGVKD.

V and J are TRBV7-8 and TRBJ2-7; possibly TRBD1 for D (5 bases). The CDR3 is made up of 11 amino acids. Germline assignment: CDR1 SGHVS and CDR2 FQNEAQ. V lost 4 bases, J lost 6 bases, and 7 bases lay in between. CDR3 residues: CASSSGPEQYF. The CDR3 nucleotides read TGTGCCAGCAGCTCAGGGCCCGAGCAGTACTTC.

CDR3 sequence (DNA): TGCAGCGTTGCGGCGGGGACAGGGGGCATACAGAAGCAGTACTTC. As protein: CSVAAGTGGIQKQYF. V is TRBV29-1 and J is TRBJ2-7, with 12 bases lining up with TRBD1. Germline-derived CDR1 and CDR2 are SQVTM and ANQGSEA. This CDR3 is built from 15 residues. With 4 bases clipped from V and 8 bases from J, the junction kept 12 bases outside the gene matches.

The chain recombines TRBV11-1 with TRBJ2-7; possible D gene TRBD1, 6 bases. V was cut by 5 bases and J by 3 bases, with 14 bases left in between. CDR1 is SGHAT, CDR2 FQDESV, per germline (reference sequence). This CDR3 is 14 amino acids long. The CDR3 nucleotides are TGTGCCAGCAGCCCTCGGACAGAGCACTACGAGCAGTACTTC. This codes for CASSPRTEHYEQYF.

The rearrangement joins TRBV11-2 to TRBJ2-6, with D uncertain. Trimming took 2 bases from V and 1 from J, leaving 9 bases between them. The germline V gene encodes CDR1 SGHAT and CDR2 FQNNGV. The CDR3 runs 16 residues. In DNA, the CDR3 is TGTGCCAGCAGCTTAATATATGTTTCTGGGGCCAACGTCCTGACTTTC. This translates into CASSLIYVSGANVLTF.

This clone showed up just once. CDR3 residues: CASSSLAGGPNEQFF. DNA for the CDR3: TGTGCCAGCAGCTCGCTAGCGGGAGGCCCCAATGAGCAGTTCTTC. This rearrangement joins TRBV13 to TRBJ2-1, with 11 bases aligning to TRBD2. The germline CDR1 and CDR2 sequences are PRHDT and FYEKMQ (reference sequence). Unmatched junction bases numbered 5, after V lost 4 bases and J lost 6 bases. The CDR3 spans 15 residues.

This rearrangement joins TRBV9 to TRBJ1-1, with D tentatively TRBD1 (6 bases). This CDR3 spans 16 amino acids. Germline assignment: CDR1 SGDLS and CDR2 YYNGEE. V was cut by 3 bases and J by 1 base, with 16 bases left in between. In DNA form, the CDR3 reads TGTGCCAGCAGCGAGAACCGGGACACCCAGAACACTGAAGCTTTCTTT. Protein: CASSENRDTQNTEAFF.

The chain links TRBV2 to TRBJ2-7; no reliable D call. CDR3 length: 13 residues. V gave up 6 bases and J gave up 3 bases, with 12 bases separating them. Per the germline V gene, CDR1 is SNHLY and CDR2 is FYNNEI. Here the CDR3 reads CASREDGYYEQYF. CDR3 DNA sequence: TGTGCCAGCAGAGAGGACGGGTACTACGAGCAGTACTTC.

J is TRBJ1-1 and V is TRBV9; TRBD1 aligns across 10 bases. Germline CDR1 is SGDLS and CDR2 is YYNGEE. This CDR3 is 15 amino acids long. The J segment lost 3 bases and the V segment lost 0 bases, leaving 2 bases of the junction unmatched. The CDR3 protein is CASSVGGTGDTEAFF. CDR3 bases: TGTGCCAGCAGCGTAGGGGGGACAGGGGACACTGAAGCTTTCTTT.

The gene calls are TRBV4-1 and TRBJ2-7, with D uncertain. CDR3 size: 13 residues. Germline values: CDR1 MGHRA, CDR2 YSYEKL. The germline V and J ends were trimmed by 4 bases and 2 bases, with 9 bases remaining between them. The DNA of the CDR3 is TGCGCCAGCAGCCTACGTGGCGCCTACGAGCAGTACTTC. Protein: CASSLRGAYEQYF.

The chain couples TRBV7-8 to TRBJ2-7, with TRBD2 identical over 7 bases. With V trimmed by 5 bases and J by 1 base, 5 bases remained unmatched. The germline V gene encodes CDR1 SGHVS and CDR2 FQNEAQ. CDR3 length: 14 amino acids. CDR3 protein: CASSAGVNSYEQYF. DNA of the CDR3: TGTGCCAGCAGCGCGGGGGTCAATTCCTACGAGCAGTACTTC.

J is TRBJ2-7 and V is TRBV6-1; D unresolved. V lost 3 bases to trimming and J lost 4 bases, with 10 bases between them. CDR3 length: 13 amino acids. The germline V gene encodes CDR1 MNHNS and CDR2 SASEGT. This CDR3 reads CASSENSYYEQYF. DNA of the CDR3: TGTGCCAGCAGTGAGAACAGTTATTACGAGCAGTACTTC.

The chain combines TRBV11-2 with TRBJ2-1; 10 bases map to TRBD1. The CDR3 has 11 residues. Germline CDR1 is SGHAT and CDR2 is FQNNGV. V shed 5 bases, J shed 14 bases, and the junction held 3 bases outside the gene matches. CDR3 nucleotide sequence: TGTGCCAGCAGCACGACAGGGGGCAAGTTCTTC. It specifies CASSTTGGKFF. The full variable domain, its missing parts supplied by reference TRBV11-2 and TRBJ2-1, is EAGVAQSPRYKIIEKRQSVAFWCNPISGHATLYWYQQILGQGPKLLIQFQNNGVVDDSQLPKDRFSAERLKGVDSTLKIQPAKLEDSAVYLCASSTTGGKFFGPGTRLTVL.

V and J are TRBV7-6 and TRBJ2-1; 7 bases line up with TRBD2. CDR1 and CDR2 from the germline V gene are SGHVS and FNYEAQ. V shed 5 bases, J shed 4 bases, and the junction held 11 bases outside the gene matches. The CDR3 is made up of 16 amino acids. CDR3 nucleotide sequence: TGTGCCAGCAGCCCATCAAGCGGGACTGTTTACAATGAGCAGTTCTTC. Protein: CASSPSSGTVYNEQFF.

This chain links TRBV5-1 with TRBJ2-5; the match to TRBD2 covers 11 bases. J lost 2 bases, V lost 0 bases, and 9 bases had no gene match. Per the germline V gene, CDR1 is SGHRS and CDR2 is YFSETQ. This CDR3 region has 18 residues. Written as DNA, the CDR3 is TGCGCCAGCAGCTTGGAATTGGGGACTAGCGGTTTTCAAGAGACCCAGTACTTC. Amino acids: CASSLELGTSGFQETQYF.

This clone was found once. V usage is TRBV9 and J usage is TRBJ1-1; 8 bases are a match to TRBD1. Germline V gene sequence: CDR1 SGDLS, CDR2 YYNGEE. The CDR3 has 19 amino acids. Trimming at V came to 4 bases and at J to 4 bases, leaving 21 bases not matched to a gene. The CDR3: CASSLDGETGVALGTEAFF. CDR3 coding DNA: TGTGCCAGCAGCCTCGACGGGGAGACAGGGGTGGCGTTAGGCACTGAAGCTTTCTTT. Supplemented by reference TRBV9 and TRBJ1-1, the full variable domain reads DSGVTQTPKHLITATGQRVTLRCSPRSGDLSVYWYQQSLDQGLQFLIQYYNGEERAKGNILERFSAQQFPDLHSELNLSSLELGDSALYFCASSLDGETGVALGTEAFFGQGTRLTVV.